These T cell receptor beta chains were read from a single sample in a study of human T cells and chemical hapten exposure. TCRdb re-derived calls from the 5' RACE reads in MiXCR, one entry per CDR3 protein. The table lists some 150,000 distinct CDR3 sequences, approximately 4% of them singletons. The receptors were gathered from a female donor in good health. Each CDR3 is given with its conserved first and last residue. D genes are given only for firm matches. Where a row states a size, it is once, few, many or the class of an expanded clone; other rows omit it.

15,TRBV7-8,TRBJ1-5,many,TRBD1,TGTGCCAGCAGCTCACTGACAGGGAGTGATCAGCCCCAGCATTTT,CASSSLTGSDQPQHF
14,TRBV29-1,TRBJ2-3,few,TRBD2,TGCAGCGTTGCCGGGACTAGCGGGGATGATACGCAGTATTTT,CSVAGTSGDDTQYF
14,TRBV7-6,TRBJ1-1,many,NA,TGTGCCAGCAGCCTGACAGGTTGGAACACTGAAGCTTTCTTT,CASSLTGWNTEAFF
15,TRBV15,TRBJ2-1,many,TRBD1,TGTGCCACCAGCAGAGCGGGACAGGCCAGGGATGAGCAGTTCTTC,CATSRAGQARDEQFF
12,TRBV3-1,TRBJ1-1,few,NA,TGTGCCAGCAGCCAAGCAGGCAGCGAAGCTTTCTTT,CASSQAGSEAFF
17,TRBV7-2,TRBJ1-5,many,NA,TGTGCCAGCAGCTTAGAAGGAGGGCCGGTTAGCAATCAGCCCCAGCATTTT,CASSLEGGPVSNQPQHF
14,TRBV6-5,TRBJ1-1,few,NA,TGTGCCAGCAGATTCGGACAGACGAACACTGAAGCTTTCTTT,CASRFGQTNTEAFF
12,TRBV5-1,TRBJ2-5,many,TRBD1,TGCGCCAGCAGCTGGGACAGCGAGACCCAGTACTTC,CASSWDSETQYF
13,TRBV14,TRBJ2-7,many,TRBD1,TGTGCCAGCAGCCAATCTTTCAGGGGGGAGCAGTACTTC,CASSQSFRGEQYF
18,TRBV3-1,TRBJ2-7,NA,TRBD1,TGTGCCAGCAGCCAAGATTCCGAGACAGGGGGTTCTACCTACGAGCAGTACTTC,CASSQDSETGGSTYEQYF
14,TRBV28,TRBJ2-7,many,NA,TGTGCCAGCAGTCCCTTGAGTAGGGTTTACGAGCAGTACTTC,CASSPLSRVYEQYF